This T cell receptor (beta chain) was sequenced for a study of cytomegalovirus exposure and HLA in healthy donors. PCR primers comprised 60 Vbeta and 13 Jbeta primers. The assay was immunoSEQ multiplex PCR, and TCRdb's table has in-frame clones only and misses some. The sample holds 75,000 to 100,000 clones, around 81% seen once. V was pared by 5 bases and J by 0 bases, with 15 bases between. The length of the CDR3 is 16 residues. The germline CDR1 and CDR2 sequences are SGHNT and YYREEE (reference sequence). This TCR derives from a man between 40 and 49 years old in good health and CMV-seropositive. Sequencing was performed on PBMCs. The gene calls are TRBV5-4 and TRBJ2-1, with a possible D match to TRBD1 (6 bases). CDR3 sequence (DNA): TGTGCCAGCAGTTCTCAGGGGCTGGGCTCCTACAATGAGCAGTTCTTC. It is translated as CASSSQGLGSYNEQFF.